One sample yielded the 20 T cell receptor beta chains listed below, sequenced in a study of T cell responses to AZD1222 COVID-19 vaccine. Assay: immunoSEQ multiplex PCR; the TCRdb copy retains only in-frame clones and omits some. The sample consists of nearly 100,000 clones, roughly 90% of them appearing once. Here the sequenced sample was peripheral blood, taken on day 0 of AZD1222 vaccination. The receptors here all came from an adult in good health.

This rearrangement joins TRBV21-1 to TRBJ2-3; TRBD2, as called in the table, went unchecked against the DNA. TRBV21-1 is tagged as a pseudogene. This CDR3 has 17 residues. The CDR3 nucleotides read TGTGCCAGCAGCAAGAGTGGTGGCCGGGAATGCACAGATACGCAGTATTTT. It codes for CASSKSGGRECTDTQYF.

This clone was observed a handful of times. The chain couples TRBV29-1 to TRBJ1-5, with 8 bases identical to TRBD1. The germline gives CDR1 SQVTM, CDR2 ANQGSEA. V lost 6 bases and J lost 2; bases outside the gene matches: 9. This CDR3 is 15 amino acids long. CDR3 loop: CSVKAGTGRNQPQHF. In DNA form, the CDR3 reads TGCAGCGTCAAAGCCGGGACAGGACGCAATCAGCCCCAGCATTTT.

As regards this clone: The same CDR3 is also encoded by other DNA sequences in this sample. The chain links TRBV11-3 to TRBJ2-1, with 7 bases lining up with TRBD1. The CDR3 is 16 residues long. V gave up 6 bases and J gave up 0 bases; unmatched junction bases: 8. Germline-derived CDR1 and CDR2 are SGHNT and YENEEA. The CDR3 region is CASSPGGYSSYNEQFF. The CDR3, as DNA: TGTGCCAGCAGTCCAGGGGGTTACAGCTCCTACAATGAGCAGTTCTTC.

V usage is TRBV7-8 and J usage is TRBJ1-3; no clear D. The CDR3 consists of 13 residues. In germline, CDR1 is SGHVS, CDR2 FQNEAQ. V gave up 7 bases and J gave up 4 bases, with 11 bases separating them. The CDR3 is CASKNPGGNTIYF. CDR3 DNA: TGTGCCAGCAAGAACCCGGGGGGAAACACCATATATTTT.

The chain joins TRBV6-1 to TRBJ2-7; D is tentatively TRBD1 or TRBD2 (5 bases each). The germline CDR1 and CDR2 sequences are MNHNS and SASEGT. The ends were cut back, 5 bases at V and 7 bases at J, with 18 bases in the middle. The CDR3 has 14 residues. The CDR3 region is CASSHGTDVEEQYF. As DNA, the CDR3 is TGTGCCAGCAGTCACGGGACGGACGTGGAAGAGCAGTACTTC.

The gene calls are TRBV2 and TRBJ1-1; D ambiguous. Germline V gene data show CDR1 as SNHLY and CDR2 as FYNNEI. Trimming removed 2 bases from V and 5 bases from J, with 9 bases in between. This CDR3 spans 13 amino acids. The CDR3 region is CASSENWGTEAFF. The CDR3 DNA reads TGTGCCAGCAGTGAAAACTGGGGAACTGAAGCTTTCTTT.

The chain employs TRBV6-4 and TRBJ2-3; D unresolved. The V gene lost 4 bases and the J gene lost 5 bases, with 10 bases spanning the gap. The CDR3 has 13 residues. Germline V gene sequence: CDR1 MRHNA, CDR2 SNTAGT. The CDR3 sequence: CASSGSAQDTQYF. CDR3 DNA sequence: TGTGCCAGCAGTGGTAGTGCCCAAGATACGCAGTATTTT.

The rearrangement links TRBV30 to TRBJ1-3; the D is unclear. This CDR3 contains 15 residues. Germline V gene sequence: CDR1 GTSNPN, CDR2 SVGIG (reference sequence). The V end was cut by 5 bases, the J end by 4 bases, with 18 bases between. The CDR3 DNA reads as TGTGCCTGGGCCCCGACCCGCCGGCCGGGAAACACCATATATTTT. Translation: CAWAPTRRPGNTIYF. Based on the CDR3 plus reference TRBV30 and TRBJ1-3, the full variable domain is SQTIHQWPATLVQPVGSPLSLECTVEGTSNPNLYWYRQAAGRGLQLLFYSVGIGQISSEVPQNLSASRPQDRQFILSSKKLLLSDSGFYLCAWAPTRRPGNTIYFGEGSWLTVV.

The J gene is TRBJ1-1, the V gene TRBV7-9, with D possibly being TRBD1 (5 bases). This CDR3 has 14 amino acids. Germline values: CDR1 SEHNR, CDR2 FQNEAQ (reference sequence). With 5 bases removed from V and 4 bases from J, the gap between germline ends came to 14 bases. CDR3 loop: CASSLPGDGTEAFF. The DNA of the CDR3 is TGTGCCAGCAGCCTTCCCGGGGACGGCACTGAAGCTTTCTTT.

This chain uses TRBV14 with TRBJ2-2, with D possibly matching TRBD2 (5 bases). The V gene lost 1 base and the J gene lost 0 bases, with 9 bases spanning the gap. Germline CDR1 reads SGHDN; CDR2 reads FVKESK. The CDR3 contains 16 residues. CDR3 sequence: CASSQVRGTNTGELFF. The CDR3 DNA reads TGTGCCAGCAGCCAAGTTCGGGGAACGAACACCGGGGAGCTGTTTTTT.

The sample holds a few counts of this clone. Written as DNA, the CDR3 is TGTGCCAGAAGCCGCGGGCGGTCCTATGGCTACACCTTC. It codes for CARSRGRSYGYTF. The rearrangement links TRBV5-3 to TRBJ1-2; D is unclear. TRBV5-3 is given ORF status, its function remaining uncertain. The CDR3 totals 13 residues. The V end lost 4 bases, the J end lost 4 bases, and 11 bases lay between the germline ends.

This rearrangement joins TRBV30 to TRBJ1-2; D gene unclear. The CDR3 contains 12 residues. Per the germline V gene, CDR1 is GTSNPN and CDR2 is SVGIG (reference sequence). Trimming cost V 3 bases and J 4 bases, with 9 bases left between them. The CDR3 sequence is CAWRRQVYGYTF. The CDR3 DNA sequence: TGTGCCTGGAGAAGGCAGGTCTATGGCTACACCTTC. Supplemented by reference TRBV30 and TRBJ1-2, the full variable domain reads SQTIHQWPATLVQPVGSPLSLECTVEGTSNPNLYWYRQAAGRGLQLLFYSVGIGQISSEVPQNLSASRPQDRQFILSSKKLLLSDSGFYLCAWRRQVYGYTFGSGTRLTVV.

Notes on this clone: No DNA is shown, since the ends of the CDR3 on it are uncertain; the CDR3 is the one TCRdb lists. This chain uses TRBV7-9 with TRBJ1-1. CDR1 SEHNR and CDR2 FQNEAQ come from the germline V gene (reference sequence). The CDR3 is 13 amino acids in total, end residues counted. The CDR3 loop is CASSLFWGNGTFF.

This chain links TRBV10-2 with TRBJ1-4; D remains unclear. The CDR3 contains 14 residues. Germline-derived CDR1 and CDR2 are WSHSY and SAAADI. The ends were cut back, 3 bases at V and 10 bases at J, with 15 bases in the middle. The CDR3 region has the DNA TGCGCCAGCAGTGAAGTTGGAATAGCCGGAAAACTGTTTTTT. Its translation: CASSEVGIAGKLFF.

This clone was recorded only once. V is TRBV5-1 and J is TRBJ2-3; D may be TRBD1 (6 bases). CDR3 length: 14 amino acids. V lost 6 bases and J lost 0, with 11 bases in between. Germline CDR1 SGHRS, CDR2 YFSETQ. CDR3 sequence reads: CASNLGGSTDTQYF. The CDR3 DNA is TGCGCCAGCAACTTAGGGGGTAGCACAGATACGCAGTATTTT. The full variable domain, with the rest looked up from reference TRBV5-1 and TRBJ2-3, is KAGVTQTPRYLIKTRGQQVTLSCSPISGHRSVSWYQQTPGQGLQFLFEYFSETQRNKGNFPGRFSGRQFSNSRSEMNVSTLELGDSALYLCASNLGGSTDTQYFGPGTRLTVL.

This rearrangement joins TRBV4-1 to TRBJ1-5, with D perhaps matching TRBD1 (6 bases). Germline V CDR1 and CDR2: MGHRA, YSYEKL. This CDR3 region has 14 residues. V dropped 1 base and J dropped 4 bases, with 8 bases sitting between them. The DNA of the CDR3 is TGCGCCAGCAGCCAAGTAACAGGGAATCAGCCCCAGCATTTT. The encoded protein is CASSQVTGNQPQHF.

V gene TRBV5-8 combines with J gene TRBJ2-5; 9 positions agree with TRBD1. The CDR3 spans 15 residues. Germline CDR1 is SGHTS and CDR2 is YDEGEE. V lost 0 bases and J lost 5; bases outside the gene matches: 5. The DNA for the CDR3 is TGTGCCAGCAGCTTGGCGGGACAGGGCGGGGAGACCCAGTACTTC. Encoded protein: CASSLAGQGGETQYF.

This chain joins TRBV7-3 and TRBJ1-2, with D maybe TRBD1 (6 bases). The CDR3 sequence is 13 residues long. CDR1 SGHTA and CDR2 FQGTGA come from the germline V gene. V gave up 2 bases and J gave up 8 bases, with 12 bases separating them. The CDR3 is CASSLFGGQGYTF. The CDR3 DNA follows: TGTGCCAGCAGCTTATTTGGGGGGCAAGGCTACACCTTC.

Worth noting for this clone: The sample holds other DNA sequences that translate to the same CDR3. J is TRBJ1-1 and V is TRBV15; 7 nucleotides line up with TRBD1. This CDR3 is 14 amino acids long. Germline trimming cut 2 bases from V and 1 base from J; bases unmatched to any gene: 1. Germline loops: CDR1 LNHNV, CDR2 YYDKDF (reference sequence). CDR3 coding DNA: TGTGCCACCAGCAGACGACAGGGGAACACTGAAGCTTTCTTT. This codes for CATSRRQGNTEAFF.

The chain has TRBV24-1 and TRBJ2-2, with TRBD1 as a possible D gene (6 bases). This CDR3 is 16 amino acids long. Trimming removed 4 bases at V and 2 bases at J, with 13 bases between. Germline V gene sequence: CDR1 KGHDR, CDR2 SFDVKD. CDR3 sequence reads: CATSDRQVFNTGELFF. The CDR3 DNA follows: TGTGCCACCAGTGACAGACAGGTTTTTAACACCGGGGAGCTGTTTTTT.